This T cell receptor (beta chain) was captured in a study of blood T cell repertoires in COVID-19 (dated by TCRdb to 2018 to 2020). The study in broad terms: The collaborator samples originated in the United States, Italy and Spain and spanned the acute and convalescent phases of COVID-19. The samples were drawn from the first 160 participants of the ongoing ImmuneRACE study and from 950 to 1,500 subjects provided by 6 global collaborators. Sample metadata almost always included a de-identified subject ID, COVID-19 status, age in years and sex. The prospective study material was composed of cDNA or gDNA derived from T cells, B-cell-depleted T cells, or PBMCs. Where HLA class I and class II types were available, the types were taken from metadata supplied by the sample provider, not from assay-based typing. Subjects who had been exposed to COVID-19, were actively infected with it, or had recovered from it provided the deeply sampled blood TCRbeta repertoires that made up the dataset. The repertoires were made available in a free public database intended to serve as a resource for research on the immune response to SARS-CoV-2.

Remarks on this clone: Its antigen target is currently unknown. No clone much larger than this one lies a single base away; base qualities are absent.

Reading from cysteine to phenylalanine, the CDR3 counts 16 amino acids. Just the 48-base CDR3 DNA is kept, in frame starting at base 1. Trimming takes 5 bases off V and 4 bases off J; junction bases not matched to a gene: 6. The germline V gene encodes CDR1 MDHEN and CDR2 SYDVKM. Broad study findings and their caveats: Clinical and demographic metadata were provided uncurated, with the amount varying by source and participant.

TCRbeta CDR3 regions were amplified from genomic DNA using the immunoSEQ Assay, a bias-controlled multiplex PCR. As for the original processing: Nucleated cell counts per sample were estimated from amplification of reference gene primers within the assay. To quantify the absolute abundance of each unique TCRbeta CDR3 rearrangement, sequence reads were collapsed and filtered. For each sample, productive Simpson clonality was calculated as the square root of Simpson's diversity index over productive rearrangements. The immuneACCESS repertoire file appears here via TCRdb, limited to in-frame rearrangements. These files lack a portion of the clones; in checked studies, under half of the deficit traces to unresolved V genes, and the cause of the others is not known. The DNA gave D and trimming, while V, J and clone size come from that table. The sample table holds hundreds of thousands of clones, of which approximately 83% were seen once. The top ten hold 3.3% of the sample.

Participants in the prospective study were enrolled through a virtual design, were aged about 18 to 100 years, and lived in about two dozen United States geographic areas. Cohort assignment in the prospective study relied on participant-reported clinical history from a screening survey and a study questionnaire. Mobile phlebotomists in the prospective study collected whole blood, serum and a nasopharyngeal or oropharyngeal swab from every participant. Participants in the prospective study had the option to provide additional blood draws and questionnaires over a 2-month period. Prospective study blood samples were shipped either frozen or at room temperature before DNA extraction.

This TCR was sampled from a woman aged 40 to 49 with acute COVID-19. The chain joins TRBV28 to TRBJ2-1; 12 bases in the middle match TRBD2. Input material: PBMCs or T cells enriched from blood (not recorded which). CDR3 protein: CASSPHLAGGYNEQFF. The DNA sequence is as follows: TGTGCCAGCAGTCCCCATCTAGCGGGGGGGTACAATGAGCAGTTCTTC.